These 31 T cell receptor beta chains share one sample of origin, sequenced in a study of PD-1 blockade in classical Hodgkin lymphoma. The time point here: cycle 4 day 1 (C4D1), after 6 weeks of nivolumab. Each patient's relapse followed autologous stem cell transplantation, and brentuximab vedotin exposure varied. Some clones are missing from TCRdb's copy, which holds only in-frame ones; the method was immunoSEQ multiplex PCR. There are over 50,000 clones in the sample; about 85% occur only once, and 7% to 8.5% lies in the top ten. The material was peripheral blood mononuclear cells (PBMCs), obtained before the fourth cycle of nivolumab. These receptors originate from a human donor with classical Hodgkin lymphoma.

This chain uses TRBV11-2 with TRBJ2-7; no clear D. This CDR3 is built from 18 residues. CDR1 SGHAT and CDR2 FQNNGV come from the germline V gene. Trimming took off 2 bases at V and 2 bases at J, with 22 bases between the two ends. CDR3 coding DNA: TGTGCCAGCAGCTTATCTCGCCCCGGAGTTCTTTTACCCTACGAGCAGTACTTC. Amino acids: CASSLSRPGVLLPYEQYF.

This clone has more than one count but fewer than ten. The chain couples TRBV30 to TRBJ1-1, with unresolved D. Trimming stripped 1 base from V and 4 bases from J, with 13 bases between. Germline V CDR1 and CDR2: GTSNPN, SVGIG (reference sequence). The CDR3 spans 14 residues. DNA of the CDR3: TGTGCCTGGAGTGGAAGGACGAGGGTCACTGAAGCTTTCTTT. Residues: CAWSGRTRVTEAFF.

This clone was seen a single time. Other DNA sequences from this sample encode an identical CDR3 as well. The chain joins TRBV5-1 to TRBJ1-6; 9 positions match TRBD1. Germline CDR1 is SGHRS and CDR2 is YFSETQ. V shed 0 bases, J shed 6 bases, and the junction held 1 base outside the gene matches. The CDR3 contains 15 residues. CDR3 nucleotide sequence: TGCGCCAGCAGCTTGGGGGGACAGGGTAATTCACCCCTCCACTTT. Residues: CASSLGGQGNSPLHF.

V usage is TRBV5-1 and J usage is TRBJ2-2; D is possibly TRBD1 (5 bases). V gave up 1 base and J gave up 2 bases, with 12 bases separating them. This CDR3 is built from 16 residues. The V gene's germline CDR1 is SGHRS and CDR2 YFSETQ. CDR3 sequence (DNA): TGCGCCAGCAGCTTGCAGGTGACAGCTAACACCGGGGAGCTGTTTTTT. This translates into CASSLQVTANTGELFF.

J is TRBJ2-5 and V is TRBV5-4; D is uncertain. V was cut by 3 bases and J by 2 bases, with 11 bases left in between. CDR3 length: 14 amino acids. Germline values: CDR1 SGHNT, CDR2 YYREEE (reference sequence). The CDR3 region is CASSSPELQETQYF. The CDR3 nucleotides are TGTGCCAGCAGCTCCCCGGAACTTCAAGAGACCCAGTACTTC.

This chain uses TRBV7-9 with TRBJ1-3; the D is unclear. The CDR3 has 16 residues. CDR1 and CDR2 from the germline V gene are SEHNR and FQNEAQ (reference sequence). V lost 5 bases, J lost 0 bases, and 14 bases lay in between. This CDR3 reads CASSANVWSSGNTIYF. The CDR3 DNA reads TGTGCCAGCAGCGCCAACGTCTGGTCCTCTGGAAACACCATATATTTT.

The gene calls are TRBV5-1 and TRBJ2-2; 11 bases align to TRBD2. V dropped 4 bases and J dropped 0; count of bases not matched to a gene: 11. CDR1 SGHRS and CDR2 YFSETQ come from the germline V gene. The CDR3 is 19 amino acids. This chain's CDR3 is CASSATSGEATANTGELFF. As DNA, the CDR3 is TGCGCCAGCAGCGCGACTAGCGGGGAGGCTACCGCGAACACCGGGGAGCTGTTTTTT.

The CDR3 here is CANQILTDYGYTF. The CDR3 DNA reads as TGTGCCAACCAAATCCTTACAGACTATGGCTACACCTTC. J is TRBJ1-2 and V is TRBV7-9; D uncertain. This CDR3 is built from 13 residues. V dropped 10 bases and J dropped 3 bases, with 15 bases sitting between them. The germline V gene encodes CDR1 SEHNR and CDR2 FQNEAQ (reference sequence).

This chain links TRBV5-1 with TRBJ1-1; D is perhaps TRBD1 (5 bases). Trimming took 0 bases from V and 5 from J, leaving 11 bases between them. CDR1 and CDR2 (germline): SGHRS, YFSETQ. The CDR3 contains 14 residues. The DNA for the CDR3 is TGCGCCAGCAGCTTGGACGGCAGGGAAACTGAAGCTTTCTTT. Residues: CASSLDGRETEAFF.

This chain links TRBV5-6 with TRBJ2-3; D possibly corresponds to TRBD2 (5 bases). The length of the CDR3 is 13 residues. The ends were cut back, 5 bases at V and 2 bases at J, with 9 bases in the middle. Germline CDR1 is SGHDT and CDR2 is YYEEEE. CDR3 DNA: TGTGCCAGCAGGGGAGAGGCCACAGATACGCAGTATTTT. Amino acids: CASRGEATDTQYF.

The rearrangement links TRBV18 to TRBJ2-5; D is ambiguous. Trimming took 2 bases from V and 4 from J, leaving 5 bases between them. Germline CDR1 and CDR2: KGHSH and LQKENI. The CDR3 runs 12 residues. Here the CDR3 DNA reads TGTGCCAGCTCACCAACCCCAGAGACCCAGTACTTC. Residues: CASSPTPETQYF. The whole variable domain, filled in from reference TRBV18 and TRBJ2-5, reads NAGVMQNPRHLVRRRGQEARLRCSPMKGHSHVYWYRQLPEEGLKFMVYLQKENIIDESGMPKERFSAEFPKEGPSILRIQQVVRGDSAAYFCASSPTPETQYFGPGTRLLVL.

The CDR3, as DNA: TGTGCCAGCAGCGTTTTCGGGGCCGTCAAAGAGACCCAGTACTTC. Its protein is CASSVFGAVKETQYF. V is TRBV28 and J is TRBJ2-5; D possibly uses TRBD1 or TRBD2 (5 bases each). The CDR3 is 15 residues long. V was pared by 6 bases and J by 3 bases, with 17 bases between. The germline V gene has CDR1 MDHEN and CDR2 SYDVKM.

The chain has TRBV5-1 and TRBJ2-6; D is unclear. The V and J ends lost 0 bases and 4 bases respectively, with 11 bases between them. CDR3 size: 16 residues. Germline V gene sequence: CDR1 SGHRS, CDR2 YFSETQ. The CDR3 is CASSLAGNPGANVLTF. The CDR3 nucleotides read TGCGCCAGCAGCTTGGCCGGAAACCCCGGGGCCAACGTCCTGACTTTC.

Notes on this clone: Different DNA sequences within this sample yield the same CDR3. In DNA form, the CDR3 reads TGTGCCAGCAGTTACGAACTGAACACTGAAGCTTTCTTT. Translated, it gives CASSYELNTEAFF. V usage is TRBV6-5 and J usage is TRBJ1-1; D gene ambiguous. Germline V CDR1 and CDR2: MNHEY, SVGAGI. There are 13 residues in the CDR3. V lost 2 bases and J 0 bases, leaving 4 bases between the germline ends.

V usage is TRBV28 and J usage is TRBJ2-7; 8 bases line up with TRBD2. CDR3 length equals 14 residues. The trim removed 11 bases at V and 4 bases at J, leaving 13 bases unmatched. Per the germline V gene, CDR1 is MDHEN and CDR2 is SYDVKM. CDR3 loop: CASTRGASGYEQYF. Written as DNA, the CDR3 is TGTGCCTCCACGCGGGGGGCTAGCGGTTACGAGCAGTACTTC.

The chain carries TRBV5-1 and TRBJ2-2, with D perhaps given as TRBD1 or TRBD2 (6 bases each). This CDR3 is 16 amino acids long. Germline V gene data show CDR1 as SGHRS and CDR2 as YFSETQ. Trimming cost V 3 bases and J 5 bases, with 17 bases left between them. CDR3: CASSSPGLQGTGELFF. The CDR3 DNA sequence: TGCGCCAGCAGCTCCCCGGGACTCCAGGGGACCGGGGAGCTGTTTTTT.

The count of this clone is one. The V call is TRBV23-1, the J call TRBJ1-2; D possibly corresponds to TRBD1 (5 bases). TRBV23-1 is annotated as an ORF whose role is uncertain. The CDR3 covers 12 residues. CDR3 DNA sequence: TGCGCGACATGGGGGTGTAACTATGGCTACACCTTC. Its translation: CATWGCNYGYTF.

V is TRBV28 and J is TRBJ2-3; 9 positions agree with TRBD2. The trim removed 2 bases at V and 6 bases at J, leaving 9 bases unmatched. CDR1 is MDHEN, CDR2 SYDVKM, per germline. This CDR3 has 16 amino acids. The CDR3 region has the DNA TGTGCCAGCAGTTTAGCAGGCGGGGGGGCCCGGGATACGCAGTATTTT. It yields the protein CASSLAGGGARDTQYF. The full variable domain, with the rest looked up from reference TRBV28 and TRBJ2-3, is DVKVTQSSRYLVKRTGEKVFLECVQDMDHENMFWYRQDPGLGLRLIYFSYDVKMKEKGDIPEGYSVSREKKERFSLILESASTNQTSMYLCASSLAGGGARDTQYFGPGTRLTVL.

The sample holds a few counts of this clone. The rearrangement uses TRBV19 and TRBJ1-2; 7 positions agree with TRBD1. V trimming: 5 bases; J trimming: 8 bases; junction bases outside the gene matches: 5. This CDR3 region has 12 residues. Germline CDR1 and CDR2: LNHDA and SQIVND (reference sequence). This CDR3 is CASSYQGDGYTF. CDR3 in DNA: TGTGCCAGTAGTTACCAGGGGGACGGCTACACCTTC.

The chain employs TRBV2 and TRBJ1-1; 10 bases are shared with TRBD1. This CDR3 is built from 14 residues. The germline V gene has CDR1 SNHLY and CDR2 FYNNEI. Trimming removed 4 bases from V and 6 bases from J; junction bases left unmatched: 5. DNA of the CDR3: TGTGCCAGCAGTGCTCGGACAGGGGGTTCTGAAGCTTTCTTT. Residues: CASSARTGGSEAFF.

The chain employs TRBV7-8 and TRBJ2-6; D gene unclear. Germline lookup yields CDR1 SGHVS and CDR2 FQNEAQ. This CDR3 spans 16 amino acids. With 5 bases removed from V and 0 bases from J, the gap between germline ends came to 11 bases. The CDR3 loop is CASSRSLSSGANVLTF. The CDR3, as DNA: TGTGCCAGCAGCCGATCCCTGAGCTCTGGGGCCAACGTCCTGACTTTC.

This clone was recorded a few times. The same CDR3 can be traced to other DNA sequences in this sample. The genes are TRBV5-1 and TRBJ2-3; D gene uncertain. V lost 0 bases, J lost 1 base, and 3 bases lay in between. Germline CDR1 reads SGHRS; CDR2 reads YFSETQ. This CDR3 is built from 13 residues. The CDR3, as DNA: TGCGCCAGCAGCTTGGAGGGCACAGATACGCAGTATTTT. This gives the protein CASSLEGTDTQYF.

This chain links TRBV10-3 with TRBJ1-4; D is undetermined. V lost 2 bases, J lost 8 bases, and 9 bases lay in between. The CDR3 runs to 13 residues. Germline values: CDR1 ENHRY, CDR2 SYGVKD. The CDR3 loop reads CAISERLPEKLFF. DNA for the CDR3: TGTGCCATCAGTGAGCGGCTTCCCGAAAAACTGTTTTTT.

This chain joins TRBV9 and TRBJ1-3; tentatively, D is TRBD1 (5 bases). Per the germline V gene, CDR1 is SGDLS and CDR2 is YYNGEE. V was shortened by 3 bases and J by 3 bases, with 10 bases between the two germline ends. The CDR3 covers 14 residues. CDR3 in amino acids: CASSAGGGGNTIYF. DNA for the CDR3: TGTGCCAGCAGCGCCGGCGGGGGTGGAAACACCATATATTTT.

The CDR3 DNA reads as TGTGCCACCCGAGGACAGGGTGGGAATGAAAAACTGTTTTTT. This gives the protein CATRGQGGNEKLFF. This chain connects TRBV6-5 to TRBJ1-4; TRBD1 agrees at 8 bases. Trimming cost V 10 bases and J 5 bases; bases outside gene matches: 9. In germline, CDR1 is MNHEY, CDR2 SVGAGI. The CDR3 runs 14 residues.

V is TRBV6-5 and J is TRBJ1-5, with 9 bases identical to TRBD1. Trimming removed 6 bases from V and 5 bases from J; junction bases left unmatched: 5. The CDR3 is 14 amino acids. The germline CDR1 and CDR2 sequences are MNHEY and SVGAGI. The CDR3 reads CASSRDRADQPQHF. The CDR3 DNA is TGTGCCAGCAGCCGGGACAGGGCTGATCAGCCCCAGCATTTT.

This clone came up a few times. The V call is TRBV6-5, the J call TRBJ1-6; D not certain. V lost 2 bases and J lost 7, with 9 bases in between. The CDR3 has 14 amino acids. Germline V gives CDR1 MNHEY, CDR2 SVGAGI. The CDR3 region has the DNA TGTGCCAGCAGTTACGGGCCGGCCAATTCACCCCTCCACTTT. Encoded protein: CASSYGPANSPLHF.

This chain connects TRBV5-1 to TRBJ2-3, with 8 positions matching TRBD2. CDR3 size: 17 residues. V trimming: 4 bases; J trimming: 7 bases; junction bases outside the gene matches: 17. Germline loops: CDR1 SGHRS, CDR2 YFSETQ. CDR3 DNA sequence: TGCGCCAGCAGCCACACGGACGCCAGCGGGGGCTCCTATACGCAGTATTTT. The encoded protein is CASSHTDASGGSYTQYF. Full variable domain (missing parts from reference TRBV5-1 and TRBJ2-3): KAGVTQTPRYLIKTRGQQVTLSCSPISGHRSVSWYQQTPGQGLQFLFEYFSETQRNKGNFPGRFSGRQFSNSRSEMNVSTLELGDSALYLCASSHTDASGGSYTQYFGPGTRLTVL.

V gene TRBV18 combines with J gene TRBJ1-1; D call uncertain. V gave up 6 bases and J gave up 2 bases, with 10 bases separating them. This CDR3 is built from 13 residues. In germline, CDR1 is KGHSH, CDR2 LQKENI. The CDR3 loop reads CASSPIGNTEAFF. The CDR3 region has the DNA TGTGCCAGCTCGCCGATCGGTAACACTGAAGCTTTCTTT.

The chain couples TRBV19 to TRBJ1-2; 7 bases match TRBD1. V gave up 5 bases and J gave up 4 bases; unmatched junction bases: 10. Germline CDR1 LNHDA, CDR2 SQIVND (reference sequence). The CDR3 sequence is 15 residues long. The CDR3 spells CASSHRDRWSYGYTF. As DNA, the CDR3 is TGTGCCAGTAGTCATCGGGACAGATGGTCCTATGGCTACACCTTC.

This clone was counted once. The CDR3 region has the DNA TGCGCCAGCAGCTTGGTCGGACAGGGGGCTTTCTTT. Amino acids: CASSLVGQGAFF. The chain carries TRBV5-1 and TRBJ1-1; 9 bases align to TRBD1. The J segment lost 11 bases and the V segment lost 0 bases, leaving 2 bases of the junction unmatched. The CDR3 is made up of 12 amino acids. Germline loops: CDR1 SGHRS, CDR2 YFSETQ.